This paragraph reports one TCR beta chain. Antigen unknown. This sample also contains other DNA sequences that code for the same CDR3. J gave up 3 bases and V 4 bases, and 2 bases lay outside the gene matches. Germline CDR1 is MNHEY and CDR2 is SMNVEV (reference sequence). The CDR3 totals 13 residues. The record originates from a study of cytomegalovirus exposure and HLA in healthy donors. Study-wide background: Of fewer than 450 genotyped donors, around 84% clustered with self-reported Caucasian donors.

The study ran its PCR with 60 Vbeta and 13 Jbeta primers. Libraries were prepared by immunoSEQ multiplex PCR; TCRdb keeps only in-frame clonotypes and omits some of them. The table lists under 150,000 clones, about 79% of them singletons, with over 2.5% in the top ten. Study outcomes and limitations: As a later analysis showed, several of the most significant clusters appeared to be linked to common viral pathogens. In vitro testing confirmed a few CMV-associated chains as specific for CMV antigens.

This receptor was obtained from a male donor in good health and CMV-seronegative. This chain connects TRBV27 to TRBJ2-7; 8 positions agree with TRBD1. Source material: PBMCs. CDR3 sequence: CASSSGTGYEQYF. Written as DNA, the CDR3 is TGTGCCAGCAGTTCGGGGACAGGCTACGAGCAGTACTTC.